This T cell receptor beta chain was observed in a study of blood T cell repertoires in COVID-19. The assay was immunoSEQ multiplex PCR, and TCRdb's table has in-frame clones only and misses some. The repertoire consists of about 170,000 clones, with around four fifths occurring once and the leading ten covering roughly 8.8%. The CDR3 loop spans 17 amino acids. Germline V CDR1 and CDR2: SGHRS, YFSETQ. The V and J ends lost 4 bases and 3 bases respectively, with 20 bases between them. The rearrangement uses TRBV5-1 and TRBJ1-3, with TRBD1 as a possible D gene (5 bases). The sequence derives from a woman older than 75 with COVID-19, enrolled during active disease. The sample comprised peripheral blood. The CDR3, as DNA: TGCGCCAGCAGCCCCATGCGACAAGGGGCGAGTGGAAACACCATATATTTT. The encoded protein is CASSPMRQGASGNTIYF.